The 8 T cell receptor beta chains below all came from one sample that was sequenced in a study of spatial heterogeneity in lung cancer. MiXCR, applied by TCRdb to the 5' RACE reads, yields one record per CDR3 protein. The repertoire has 110,000 or so distinct CDR3 sequences, roughly a tenth of them found once; the top ten carry about 24%. Time point specified: blood at routine non-recurrence follow-up after resection. Sequenced material: PBMCs, taken at follow-up. These receptors were collected from a female donor with early-stage non-small cell lung cancer.

This clonotype appeared a few times. The genes are TRBV12-3 or TRBV12-4 and TRBJ1-5; 7 bases agree with TRBD1. V was clipped by 5 bases and J by 3 bases; unmatched bases: 4. The CDR3 spans 14 residues. The CDR3 DNA reads TGTGCCAGCAGTGGGGACAGAAACAATCAGCCCCAGCATTTT. This codes for CASSGDRNNQPQHF.

This sequence joins TRBV3-1 and TRBJ1-2; TRBD1 matches at 10 bases. With 0 bases clipped from V and 7 bases from J, the junction kept 2 bases outside the gene matches. The CDR3 is 14 amino acids. Germline CDR1 and CDR2: LGHDT and YNNKEL (reference sequence). CDR3 region: CASSQDGTGAGYTF. The CDR3 DNA is TGTGCCAGCAGCCAAGACGGGACAGGGGCTGGCTACACCTTC. Full variable domain (rest looked up from reference TRBV3-1 and TRBJ1-2): DTAVSQTPKYLVTQMGNDKSIKCEQNLGHDTMYWYKQDSKKFLKIMFSYNNKELIINETVPNRFSPKSPDKAHLNLHINSLELGDSAVYFCASSQDGTGAGYTFGSGTRLTVV.

This chain's CDR3 is CASSEGSGRATDTQYF. The DNA for the CDR3 is TGTGCCAGCAGTGAAGGCAGCGGGAGGGCTACAGATACGCAGTATTTT. The gene calls are TRBV2 and TRBJ2-3; 10 bases line up with TRBD2. CDR1 and CDR2 (germline): SNHLY, FYNNEI. Trimming removed 1 base from V and 3 bases from J; junction bases left unmatched: 4. The CDR3 is 16 residues long. Complete variable domain (other parts from reference TRBV2 and TRBJ2-3): EPEVTQTPSHQVTQMGQEVILRCVPISNHLYFYWYRQILGQKVEFLVSFYNNEISEKSEIFDDQFSVERPDGSNFTLKIRSTKLEDSAMYFCASSEGSGRATDTQYFGPGTRLTVL.

There are a few counts of this clonotype. The V and J genes are TRBV7-6 and TRBJ2-7; 15 bases match TRBD2. V was clipped by 5 bases and J by 5 bases; unmatched bases: 13. CDR1 SGHVS and CDR2 FNYEAQ come from the germline V gene. This CDR3 has 18 residues. DNA for the CDR3: TGTGCCAGCAGCGCCCGGACTAGCGGGAGGGCCCTTGTCCACGAGCAGTACTTC. The encoded protein is CASSARTSGRALVHEQYF.

The chain couples TRBV29-1 to TRBJ2-1, with D perhaps given as TRBD1 or TRBD2 (6 bases each). The CDR3 has 15 amino acids. In germline, CDR1 is SQVTM, CDR2 ANQGSEA. V was clipped by 7 bases and J by 7 bases, with 23 bases between them. CDR3 nucleotide sequence: TGCAGCGCCGCCGTCAGGGGAGGTAGTTTGAATGAGCAGTTCTTC. Its protein is CSAAVRGGSLNEQFF.

This rearrangement joins TRBV18 to TRBJ2-1; 9 bases are a match to TRBD1. Losses at the gene ends were 2 bases for V and 5 bases for J; bases not matched to a gene: 10. The CDR3 totals 17 residues. The germline gives CDR1 KGHSH, CDR2 LQKENI. The CDR3 region is CASSPGTGRDTNNEQFF. CDR3 nucleotide sequence: TGTGCCAGCTCACCAGGGACAGGGCGGGACACCAACAATGAGCAGTTCTTC.

This clonotype was counted many times. In nucleotides, the CDR3 is TGTGCCAGCAGTTACTCGACCCCCTTTGACGAAGCTTTCTTT. It is translated as CASSYSTPFDEAFF. The chain carries TRBV6-5 and TRBJ1-1; unclear D gene. Trimming took 0 bases from V and 8 from J, leaving 13 bases between them. The CDR3 loop spans 14 amino acids. The germline gives CDR1 MNHEY, CDR2 SVGAGI.

This clonotype has more than one count but fewer than ten. V gene TRBV24-1 combines with J gene TRBJ1-5; D is unresolved. The CDR3 runs to 13 residues. Germline values: CDR1 KGHDR, CDR2 SFDVKD. The V and J ends lost 5 bases and 4 bases respectively, with 8 bases between them. The DNA of the CDR3 is TGTGCCACCAGTGGACACAGTAATCAGCCCCAGCATTTT. Protein product: CATSGHSNQPQHF.